This T cell receptor (beta chain) was profiled in a study of molecular identifiers for immune sequencing clone quantification. TCRdb reprocessed the PCR reads with MiXCR, giving one entry per CDR3 protein. The table shows approximately 590,000 distinct CDR3 sequences, with 25% occurring only once. Trimming took 3 bases from V and 6 from J; bases not matched to a gene: 8. The CDR3 sequence is 14 residues long. In germline, CDR1 is GTSNPN, CDR2 SVGIG (reference sequence). The receptor was isolated from a human donor in good health. Some libraries in this study had Jurkat cell RNA spiked in. The material sequenced was naive CD8+ T cells from blood, with Jurkat cell RNA spiked in. Indicated subset: FACS-sorted CD8+CD4-CCR7+CD45RA+ naive T cells. The chain uses TRBV30 and TRBJ2-3, with 8 bases matching TRBD2. CDR3 sequence reads: CAWRVAGGTDTQYF. Written as DNA, the CDR3 is TGTGCCTGGAGAGTCGCGGGGGGTACGGATACGCAGTATTTT.